The rows below give T cell receptor beta chains drawn from one sample of a study of blood T cell repertoires in COVID-19. Data came from immunoSEQ multiplex PCR; TCRdb stores just in-frame clones and leaves some out. The table records approximately 360,000 clones, roughly 89% of them present only once. The sequenced sample was peripheral blood. These TCRs come from a man between 18 and 35 years old with active or convalescent COVID-19. Each CDR3 is given with its conserved first and last residue. A D gene is named only where the DNA matches it firmly. Size is stated for part of the rows, as once, few or many counts, or as a class when the clone is expanded.

>TRBD2|NA|TRBJ2-3|TRBV7-3
CASSLLGGSVGDTQYF
TGTGCCAGCAGCTTACTCGGGGGGAGCGTCGGAGATACGCAGTATTTT
>NA|NA|TRBJ1-3|TRBV11-2
CASSLGARSGNTIYF
TGTGCCAGCAGCTTAGGTGCGAGGTCTGGAAACACCATATATTTT
>NA|NA|TRBJ1-4|TRBV29-1
CSVVIYASDGEKLFF
TGCAGCGTTGTAATTTACGCCAGCGATGGGGAAAAACTGTTTTTT
>TRBD1|NA|TRBJ1-6|TRBV7-2
CASSLSTGVNSPLHF
TGTGCCAGCAGCTTATCGACAGGGGTAAATTCACCCCTCCACTTT
>NA|few|TRBJ1-1|TRBV29-1
CSVTPGLLNTEAFF
TGCAGCGTCACACCGGGACTGCTTAACACTGAAGCTTTCTTT
>TRBD2|NA|TRBJ2-7|TRBV10-3
CAISVGGLATRGEQYF
TGTGCCATCAGTGTCGGTGGACTAGCGACGCGGGGGGAGCAGTACTTC
>NA|NA|TRBJ2-2|TRBV27
CASTTRRGTGELFF
TGTGCCAGCACGACTAGGCGGGGCACCGGGGAGCTGTTTTTT
>NA|NA|TRBJ2-1|TRBV27
CASSLSRQRDEFF
TGTGCCAGCAGTTTATCAAGACAGAGAGATGAGTTCTTC
>NA|NA|TRBJ1-4|TRBV27
CASSLTPGDNEKLFF
TGTGCCAGCAGTTTAACCCCAGGGGATAATGAAAAACTGTTTTTT
>TRBD2|NA|TRBJ2-2|TRBV29-1
CSVGRLAVNTGELFF
TGCAGCGTTGGTCGACTAGCGGTCAACACCGGGGAGCTGTTTTTT
>NA|NA|TRBJ1-5|TRBV3-1/TRBV3-2
CASSRTEGQPQHF
TGTGCCAGCAGCCGTACTGAGGGCCAGCCCCAGCATTTT
>TRBD2|NA|TRBJ2-5|TRBV11-2
CASSLGLAGGPQETQYF
TGTGCCAGCAGCTTAGGGCTAGCGGGGGGGCCCCAAGAGACCCAGTACTTC
>TRBD1|NA|TRBJ2-5|TRBV19
CASSIGTGRQETQYF
TGTGCCAGTAGTATCGGGACAGGGAGACAAGAGACCCAGTACTTC
>NA|NA|TRBJ2-7|TRBV4-1
CASSQGPSYEQYF
TGCGCCAGCAGCCAAGGTCCATCCTACGAGCAGTACTTC
>TRBD2|NA|TRBJ2-4|TRBV16
CASSPWRGENIQYF
TGTGCCAGCAGTCCATGGCGGGGGGAAAACATTCAGTACTTC
>NA|NA|TRBJ2-7|TRBV25-1
CASKGGIEQYF
TGTGCCAGCAAGGGGGGGATTGAGCAGTACTTC